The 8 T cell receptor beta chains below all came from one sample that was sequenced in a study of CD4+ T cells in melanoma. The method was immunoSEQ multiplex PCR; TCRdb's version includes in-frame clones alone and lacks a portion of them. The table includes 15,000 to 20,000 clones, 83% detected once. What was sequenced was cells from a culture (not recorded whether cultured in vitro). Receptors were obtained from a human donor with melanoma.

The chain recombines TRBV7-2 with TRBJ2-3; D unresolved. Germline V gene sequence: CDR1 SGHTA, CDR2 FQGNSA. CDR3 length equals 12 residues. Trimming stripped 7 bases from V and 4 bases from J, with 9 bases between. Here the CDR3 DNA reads TGTGCCAGCATCCAAAGCGCAGATACGCAGTATTTT. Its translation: CASIQSADTQYF.

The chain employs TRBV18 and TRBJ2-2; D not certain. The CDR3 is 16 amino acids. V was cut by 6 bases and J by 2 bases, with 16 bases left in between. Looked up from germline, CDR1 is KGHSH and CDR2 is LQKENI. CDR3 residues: CASSGLSGINTGELFF. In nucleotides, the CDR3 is TGTGCCAGCTCGGGCTTGAGTGGGATAAACACCGGGGAGCTGTTTTTT.

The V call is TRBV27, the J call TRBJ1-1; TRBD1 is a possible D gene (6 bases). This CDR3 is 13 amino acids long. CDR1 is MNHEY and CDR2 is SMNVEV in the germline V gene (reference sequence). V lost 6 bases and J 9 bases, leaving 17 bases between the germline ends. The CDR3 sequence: CASSPQGLGKAFF. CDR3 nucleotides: TGTGCCAGCAGCCCTCAGGGGCTGGGTAAAGCTTTCTTT.

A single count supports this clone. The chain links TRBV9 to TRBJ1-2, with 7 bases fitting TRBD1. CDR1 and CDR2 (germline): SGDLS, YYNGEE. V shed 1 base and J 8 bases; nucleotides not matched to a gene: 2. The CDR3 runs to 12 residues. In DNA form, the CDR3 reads TGTGCCAGCAGCGTATACAGGGGAGGCTACACCTTC. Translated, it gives CASSVYRGGYTF.

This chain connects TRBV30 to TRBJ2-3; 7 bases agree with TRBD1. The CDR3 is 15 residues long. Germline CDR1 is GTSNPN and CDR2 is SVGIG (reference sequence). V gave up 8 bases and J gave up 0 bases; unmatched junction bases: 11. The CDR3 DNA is TGTGCCATAAACAGGGGTGGGTTGAGCACAGATACGCAGTATTTT. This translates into CAINRGGLSTDTQYF.

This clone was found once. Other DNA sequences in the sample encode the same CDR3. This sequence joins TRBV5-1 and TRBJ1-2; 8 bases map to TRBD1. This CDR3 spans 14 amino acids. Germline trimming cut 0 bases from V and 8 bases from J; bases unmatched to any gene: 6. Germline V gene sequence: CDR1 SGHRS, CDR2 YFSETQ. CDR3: CASSLGDRSGGYTF. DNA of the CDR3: TGCGCCAGCAGCTTGGGGGACAGGTCGGGGGGCTACACCTTC.

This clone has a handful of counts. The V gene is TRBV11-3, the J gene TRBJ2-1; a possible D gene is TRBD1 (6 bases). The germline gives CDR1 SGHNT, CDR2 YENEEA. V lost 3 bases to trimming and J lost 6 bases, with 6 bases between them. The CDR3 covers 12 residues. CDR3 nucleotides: TGTGCCAGCAGCTTGACAGGCAATGAGCAGTTCTTC. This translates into CASSLTGNEQFF.

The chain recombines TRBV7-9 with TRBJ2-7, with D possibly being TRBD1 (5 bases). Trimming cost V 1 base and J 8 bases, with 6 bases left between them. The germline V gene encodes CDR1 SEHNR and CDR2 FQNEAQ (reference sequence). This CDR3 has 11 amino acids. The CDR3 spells CASSLEGKQYF. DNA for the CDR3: TGTGCCAGCAGCTTAGAGGGGAAGCAGTACTTC.